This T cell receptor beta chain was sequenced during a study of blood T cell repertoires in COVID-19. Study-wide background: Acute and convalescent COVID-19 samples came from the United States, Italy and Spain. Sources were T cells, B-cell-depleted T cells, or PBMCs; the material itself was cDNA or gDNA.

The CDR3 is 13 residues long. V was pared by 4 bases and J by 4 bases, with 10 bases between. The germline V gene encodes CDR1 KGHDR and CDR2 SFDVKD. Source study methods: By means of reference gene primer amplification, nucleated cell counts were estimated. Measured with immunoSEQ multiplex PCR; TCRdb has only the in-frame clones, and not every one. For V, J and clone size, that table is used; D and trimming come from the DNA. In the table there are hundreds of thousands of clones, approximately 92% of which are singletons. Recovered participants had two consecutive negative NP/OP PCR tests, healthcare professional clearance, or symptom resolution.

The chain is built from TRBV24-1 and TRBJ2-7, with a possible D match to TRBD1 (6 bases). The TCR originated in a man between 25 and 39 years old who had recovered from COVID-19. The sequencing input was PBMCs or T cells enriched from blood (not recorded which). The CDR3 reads CATSEQDSYEQYF. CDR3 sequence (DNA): TGTGCCACCAGTGAACAGGACAGTTACGAGCAGTACTTC.